Sequencing of this T cell receptor beta chain was carried out in a study of post-analysis software for immune sequencing data. Across the study: The disease courses spanned relapsing-remitting, secondary progressive and progressive-relapsing forms of multiple sclerosis. Study outcomes and limitations: Samples from a shared batch, those prepared together, strongly co-clustered by F measure. Higher frequency in patients than in controls was seen for roughly five TRBV segments, with TRBV5-6, TRBV5-1 and TRBV20-1 among them. A significant reduction in normalized Chao1 diversity was observed in multiple sclerosis patients versus controls.

As concerns this clonotype: Its cognate antigen is unknown.

The CDR3 is 16 residues long. Germline CDR1 and CDR2: SGHAT and FQNNGV. Trimming cost V 5 bases and J 5 bases; bases outside gene matches: 10. Unique molecular identifiers featured in each of the TCR beta cDNA libraries. MiXCR, applied by TCRdb to the PCR reads, yields one record per CDR3 protein. Of about 400,000 distinct CDR3 sequences listed, approximately 38% were seen once; the top ten hold 13%. The specimen sequenced was blood. The receptor's source is a girl between 10 and 17 years old with multiple sclerosis. V usage is TRBV11-2 and J usage is TRBJ2-1, with TRBD1 matching 9 bases. The chain's CDR3 is CASSPTGTGINNEQFF. The CDR3 DNA follows: TGTGCCAGCAGCCCAACAGGGACAGGGATAAACAATGAGCAGTTCTTC.